This T cell receptor beta chain derives from a study of T cell changes during pregnancy in multiple sclerosis (dated by TCRdb to about 2019). Notes on the research overall: In women with multiple sclerosis, the researchers looked at how the T cell repertoire shifted as pregnancy progressed.

As for this clone: This receptor's antigen is unknown. No per-base quality is available; no much larger clone lies one base away.

Library construction relied on the immunoSEQ multiplex PCR assay. TCRdb limited this immuneACCESS table to in-frame rearrangements with V and J called. A share of clones is missing; checked studies link under half to unresolved V genes, and the rest is unexplained. The sample table lists 70,000 or so clones, 90% to 95% of them with a count of one. Together, the top ten hold 0.43% of the sample. Trimming removed 4 bases from V and 2 bases from J; the gene matches leave 19 bases unexplained. The germline V gene yields KGHSH for CDR1 and LQKENI for CDR2. Including cysteine and phenylalanine, the CDR3 has 20 amino acids. Only the CDR3 region is kept as DNA, spanning 60 bases read in frame from base 1.

Rearrangement joined TRBV18 to TRBJ1-3, with 8 bases in between that match TRBD1. This TCR came from a female donor with multiple sclerosis, enrolled in a pregnancy study. The starting material was CD4+ T cells from peripheral blood mononuclear cells, obtained before pregnancy. The CDR3 in this case is CASSLNAQGVGKVTGNTIYF. The nucleotides read TGTGCCAGCTCACTTAACGCACAGGGGGTCGGAAAGGTCACTGGAAACACCATATATTTT.